This TCR beta chain was captured by sequencing in a study of cytomegalovirus exposure and HLA in healthy donors. Background on the study: The same platform was used for the 130 or so validation repertoires as for the 666 first-cohort repertoires, as reported in a later analysis.

As for this clone: Its specificity is unknown.

Study findings and constraints: A few CMV-associated chains proved CMV antigen-specific in vitro.

The method was immunoSEQ multiplex PCR; TCRdb's version includes in-frame clones alone and lacks a portion of them. Counted here are about 240,000 clones, approximately 83% occurring once; the ten biggest clones make up roughly 1.2%. V was trimmed by 5 bases and J by 8 bases, leaving 12 bases between them. The CDR3 extends over 12 amino acids. CDR1 is MNHEY, CDR2 SMNVEV, per germline (reference sequence). This TCR was sampled from a woman aged 25 to 39 in good health and CMV-seropositive. Source material: PBMCs. The chain combines TRBV27 with TRBJ1-1; tentatively, D is TRBD1 (6 bases). The CDR3 is CASSGLGQEAFF. The CDR3 DNA reads TGTGCCAGCAGTGGTCTAGGACAGGAAGCTTTCTTT.